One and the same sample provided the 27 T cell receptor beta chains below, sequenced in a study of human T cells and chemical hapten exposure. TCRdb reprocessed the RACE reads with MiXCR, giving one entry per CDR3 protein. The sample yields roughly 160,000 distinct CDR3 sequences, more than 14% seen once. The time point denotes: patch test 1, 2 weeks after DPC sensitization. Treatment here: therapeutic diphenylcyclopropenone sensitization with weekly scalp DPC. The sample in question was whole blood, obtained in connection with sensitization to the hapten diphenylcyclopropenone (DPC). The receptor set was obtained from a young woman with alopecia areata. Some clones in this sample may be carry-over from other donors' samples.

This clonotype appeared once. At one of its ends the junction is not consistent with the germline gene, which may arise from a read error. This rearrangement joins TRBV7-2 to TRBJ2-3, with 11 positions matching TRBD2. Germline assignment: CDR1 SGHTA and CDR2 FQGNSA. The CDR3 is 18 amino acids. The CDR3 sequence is CVSSSRVTSGIRTDTQYF. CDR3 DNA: TGTGTCAGCAGCTCCCGGGTGACTAGCGGGATCCGAACAGATACGCAGTATTTT.

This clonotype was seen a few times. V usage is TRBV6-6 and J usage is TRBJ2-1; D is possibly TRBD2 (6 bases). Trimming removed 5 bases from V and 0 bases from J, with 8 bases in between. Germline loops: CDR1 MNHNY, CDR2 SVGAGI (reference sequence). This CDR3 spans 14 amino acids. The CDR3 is CASSHGSSYNEQFF. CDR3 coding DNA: TGTGCCAGCAGTCACGGGAGCTCCTACAATGAGCAGTTCTTC.

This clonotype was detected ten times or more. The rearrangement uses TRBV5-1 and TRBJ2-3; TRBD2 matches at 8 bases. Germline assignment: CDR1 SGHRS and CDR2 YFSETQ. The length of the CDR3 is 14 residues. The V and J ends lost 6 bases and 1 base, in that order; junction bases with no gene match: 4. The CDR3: CASNLAGRTDTQYF. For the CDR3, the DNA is TGCGCCAGCAATTTAGCGGGGCGCACAGATACGCAGTATTTT.

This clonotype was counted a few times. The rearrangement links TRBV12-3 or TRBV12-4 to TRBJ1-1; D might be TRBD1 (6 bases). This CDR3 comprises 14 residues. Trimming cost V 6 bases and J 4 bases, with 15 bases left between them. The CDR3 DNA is TGTGCCAGCAGAAAGAGAGAAGGGGGCACTGAAGCTTTCTTT. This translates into CASRKREGGTEAFF.

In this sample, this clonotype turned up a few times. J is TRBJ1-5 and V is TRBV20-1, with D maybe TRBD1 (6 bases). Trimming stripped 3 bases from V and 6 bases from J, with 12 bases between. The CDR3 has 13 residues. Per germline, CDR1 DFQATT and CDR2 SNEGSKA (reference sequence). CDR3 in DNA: TGCAGTGCTAGCGGGGGGCTCGGTCAGCCCCAGCATTTT. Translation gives CSASGGLGQPQHF.

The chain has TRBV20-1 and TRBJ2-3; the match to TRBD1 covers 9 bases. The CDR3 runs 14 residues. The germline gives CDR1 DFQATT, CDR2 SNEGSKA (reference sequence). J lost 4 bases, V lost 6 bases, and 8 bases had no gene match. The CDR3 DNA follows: TGCAGTGCCCTAGAGGACAGGGGCCCAGATACGCAGTATTTT. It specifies CSALEDRGPDTQYF.

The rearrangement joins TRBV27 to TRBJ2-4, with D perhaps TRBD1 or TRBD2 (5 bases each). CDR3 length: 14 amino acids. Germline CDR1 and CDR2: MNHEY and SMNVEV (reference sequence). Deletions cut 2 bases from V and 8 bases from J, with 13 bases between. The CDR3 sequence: CASSLTGGSHIQYF. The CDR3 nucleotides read TGTGCCAGCAGTTTAACAGGAGGAAGTCACATTCAGTACTTC.

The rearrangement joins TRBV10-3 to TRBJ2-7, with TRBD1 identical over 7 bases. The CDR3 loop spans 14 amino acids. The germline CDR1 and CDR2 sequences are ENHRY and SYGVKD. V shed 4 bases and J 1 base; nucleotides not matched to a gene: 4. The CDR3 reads CAISVGTASYEQYF. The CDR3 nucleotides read TGTGCCATCAGTGTTGGGACAGCATCCTACGAGCAGTACTTC.

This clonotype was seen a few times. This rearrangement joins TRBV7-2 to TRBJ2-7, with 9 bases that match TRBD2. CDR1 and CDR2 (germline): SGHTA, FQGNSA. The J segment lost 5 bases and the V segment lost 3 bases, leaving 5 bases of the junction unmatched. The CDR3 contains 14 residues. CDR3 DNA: TGTGCCAGCAGCTTTAGCGGGAGCCCGAACGAGCAGTACTTC. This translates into CASSFSGSPNEQYF.

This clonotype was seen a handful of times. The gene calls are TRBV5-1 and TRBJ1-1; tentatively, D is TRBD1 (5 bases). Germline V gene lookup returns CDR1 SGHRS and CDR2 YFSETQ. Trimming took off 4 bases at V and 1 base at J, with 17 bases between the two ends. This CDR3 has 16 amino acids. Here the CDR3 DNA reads TGCGCCAGCAGCACGACAGAGCTTAGGGGGAACACTGAAGCTTTCTTT. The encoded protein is CASSTTELRGNTEAFF.

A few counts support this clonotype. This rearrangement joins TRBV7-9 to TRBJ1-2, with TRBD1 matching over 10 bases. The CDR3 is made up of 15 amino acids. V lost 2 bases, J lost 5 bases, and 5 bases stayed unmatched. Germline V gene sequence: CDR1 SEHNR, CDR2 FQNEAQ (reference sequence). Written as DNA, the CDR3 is TGTGCCAGCAGCTTAAGGGACAGGGGCCCTTATGGCTACACCTTC. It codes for CASSLRDRGPYGYTF.

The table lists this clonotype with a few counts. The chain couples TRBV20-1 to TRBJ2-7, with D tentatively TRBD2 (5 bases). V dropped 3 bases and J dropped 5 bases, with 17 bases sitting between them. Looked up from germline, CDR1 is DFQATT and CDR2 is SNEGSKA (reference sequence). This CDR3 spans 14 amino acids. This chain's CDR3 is CSARDVLAHHEQYF. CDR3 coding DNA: TGCAGTGCTAGGGACGTTCTAGCTCACCACGAGCAGTACTTC.

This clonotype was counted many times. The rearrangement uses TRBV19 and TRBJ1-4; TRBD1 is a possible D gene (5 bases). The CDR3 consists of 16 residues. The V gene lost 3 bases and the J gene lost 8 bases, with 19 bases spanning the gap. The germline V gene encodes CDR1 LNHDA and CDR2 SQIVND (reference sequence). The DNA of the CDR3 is TGTGCCAGTAGTATTGGGACCCCCGACATTCCCGAAAAACTGTTTTTT. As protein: CASSIGTPDIPEKLFF.

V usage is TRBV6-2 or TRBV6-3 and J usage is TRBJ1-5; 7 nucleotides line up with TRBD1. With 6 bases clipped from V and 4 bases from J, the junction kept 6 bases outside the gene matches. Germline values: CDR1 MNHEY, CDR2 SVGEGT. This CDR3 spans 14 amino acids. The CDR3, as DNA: TGTGCCAGCAGCGGGACAGTACGAAATCAGCCCCAGCATTTT. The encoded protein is CASSGTVRNQPQHF.

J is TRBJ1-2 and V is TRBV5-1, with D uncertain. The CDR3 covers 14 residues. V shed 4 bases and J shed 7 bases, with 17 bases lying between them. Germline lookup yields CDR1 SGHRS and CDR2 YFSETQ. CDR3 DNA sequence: TGCGCCAGCAGCCCCGACGGAGGGCTTCTTGGCTACACCTTC. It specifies CASSPDGGLLGYTF.

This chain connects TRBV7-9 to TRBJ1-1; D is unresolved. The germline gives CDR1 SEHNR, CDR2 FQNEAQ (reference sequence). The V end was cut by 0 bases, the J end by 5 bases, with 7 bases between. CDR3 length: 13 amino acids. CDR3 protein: CASSLALGTEAFF. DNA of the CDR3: TGTGCCAGCAGCTTAGCGTTAGGGACTGAAGCTTTCTTT. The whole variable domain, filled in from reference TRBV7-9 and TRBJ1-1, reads DTGVSQNPRHKITKRGQNVTFRCDPISEHNRLYWYRQTLGQGPEFLTYFQNEAQLEKSRLLSDRFSAERPKGSFSTLEIQRTEQGDSAMYLCASSLALGTEAFFGQGTRLTVV.

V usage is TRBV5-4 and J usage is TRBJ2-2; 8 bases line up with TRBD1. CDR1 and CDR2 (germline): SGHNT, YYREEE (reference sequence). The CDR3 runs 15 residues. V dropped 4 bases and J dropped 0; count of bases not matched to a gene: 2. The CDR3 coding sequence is TGTGCCAGCAGCCCGACAGGGGCGAACACCGGGGAGCTGTTTTTT. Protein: CASSPTGANTGELFF.

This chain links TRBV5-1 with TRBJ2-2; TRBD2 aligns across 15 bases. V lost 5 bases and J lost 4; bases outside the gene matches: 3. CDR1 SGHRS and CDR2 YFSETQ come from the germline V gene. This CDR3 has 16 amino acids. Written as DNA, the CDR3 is TGCGCCAGCAGGGGACTAGCGGGAGGAGGCACCGGGGAGCTGTTTTTT. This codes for CASRGLAGGGTGELFF.

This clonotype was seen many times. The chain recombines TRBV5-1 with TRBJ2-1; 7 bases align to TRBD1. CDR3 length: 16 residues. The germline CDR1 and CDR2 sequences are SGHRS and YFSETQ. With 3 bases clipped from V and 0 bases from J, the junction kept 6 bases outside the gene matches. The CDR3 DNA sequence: TGCGCCAGCAGCTCGGGCAGGGGGAGCTCCTACAATGAGCAGTTCTTC. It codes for CASSSGRGSSYNEQFF. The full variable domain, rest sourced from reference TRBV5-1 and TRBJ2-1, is KAGVTQTPRYLIKTRGQQVTLSCSPISGHRSVSWYQQTPGQGLQFLFEYFSETQRNKGNFPGRFSGRQFSNSRSEMNVSTLELGDSALYLCASSSGRGSSYNEQFFGPGTRLTVL.

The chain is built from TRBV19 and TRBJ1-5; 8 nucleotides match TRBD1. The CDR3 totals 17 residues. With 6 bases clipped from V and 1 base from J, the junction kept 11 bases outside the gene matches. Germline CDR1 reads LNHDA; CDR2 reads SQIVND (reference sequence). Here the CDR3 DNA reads TGTGCCAGTAGAACCACCGGACAGGGTGGAAGCAATCAGCCCCAGCATTTT. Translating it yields CASRTTGQGGSNQPQHF.

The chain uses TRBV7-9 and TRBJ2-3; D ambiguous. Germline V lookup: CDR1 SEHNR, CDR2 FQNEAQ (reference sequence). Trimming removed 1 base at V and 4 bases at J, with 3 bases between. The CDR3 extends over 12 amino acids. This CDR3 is CASSLDADTQYF. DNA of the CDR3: TGTGCCAGCAGCTTAGACGCAGATACGCAGTATTTT.

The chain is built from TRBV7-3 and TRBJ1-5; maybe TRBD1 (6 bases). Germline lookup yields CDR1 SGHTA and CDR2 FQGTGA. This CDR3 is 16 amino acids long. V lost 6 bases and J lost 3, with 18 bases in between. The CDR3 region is CASSPPRGAPNQPQHF. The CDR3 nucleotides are TGTGCCAGCAGTCCCCCCAGGGGCGCACCCAATCAGCCCCAGCATTTT.

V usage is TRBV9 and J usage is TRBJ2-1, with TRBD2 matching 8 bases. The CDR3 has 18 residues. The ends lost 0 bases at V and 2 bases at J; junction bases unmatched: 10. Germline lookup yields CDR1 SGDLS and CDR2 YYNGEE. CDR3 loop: CASSVEGRGSGTYNEQFF. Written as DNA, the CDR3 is TGTGCCAGCAGCGTAGAAGGGCGTGGTAGCGGGACCTACAATGAGCAGTTCTTC.

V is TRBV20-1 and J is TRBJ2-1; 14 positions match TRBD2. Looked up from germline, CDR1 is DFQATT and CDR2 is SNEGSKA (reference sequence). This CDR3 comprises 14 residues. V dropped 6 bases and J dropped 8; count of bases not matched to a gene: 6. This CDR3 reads CSAGTSGSGDEQFF. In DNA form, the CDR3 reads TGCAGTGCAGGGACTAGCGGGAGTGGAGATGAGCAGTTCTTC.

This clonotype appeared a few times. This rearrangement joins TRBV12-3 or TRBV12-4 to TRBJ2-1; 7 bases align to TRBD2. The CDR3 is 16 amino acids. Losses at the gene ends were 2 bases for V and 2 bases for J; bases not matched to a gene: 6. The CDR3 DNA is TGTGCCAGCAGTTTATGGGGTGCGGGGGCCTACAATGAGCAGTTCTTC. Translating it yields CASSLWGAGAYNEQFF.

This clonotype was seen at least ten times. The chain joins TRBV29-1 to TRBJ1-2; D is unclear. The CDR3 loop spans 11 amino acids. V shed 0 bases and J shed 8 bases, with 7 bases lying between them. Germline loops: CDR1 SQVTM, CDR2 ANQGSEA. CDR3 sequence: CSVEDPVGYTF. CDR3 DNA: TGCAGCGTTGAAGACCCCGTGGGCTACACCTTC.

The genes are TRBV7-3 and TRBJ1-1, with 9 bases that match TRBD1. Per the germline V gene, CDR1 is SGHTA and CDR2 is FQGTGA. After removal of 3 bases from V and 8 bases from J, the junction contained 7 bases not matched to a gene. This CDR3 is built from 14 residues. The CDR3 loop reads CASSFSPGQGEAFF. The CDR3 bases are TGTGCCAGCAGCTTCAGCCCGGGACAGGGAGAAGCTTTCTTT.